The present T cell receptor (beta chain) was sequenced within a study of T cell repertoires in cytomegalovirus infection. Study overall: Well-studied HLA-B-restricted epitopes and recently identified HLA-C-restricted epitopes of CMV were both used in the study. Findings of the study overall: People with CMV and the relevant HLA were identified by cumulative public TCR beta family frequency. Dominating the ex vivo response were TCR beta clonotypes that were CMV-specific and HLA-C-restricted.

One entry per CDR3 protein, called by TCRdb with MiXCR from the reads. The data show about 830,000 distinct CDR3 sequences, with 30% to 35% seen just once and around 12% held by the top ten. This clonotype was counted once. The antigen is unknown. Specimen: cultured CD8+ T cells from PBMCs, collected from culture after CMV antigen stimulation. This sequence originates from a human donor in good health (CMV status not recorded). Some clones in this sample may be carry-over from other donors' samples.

CDR3: CASSAWSAARSGELFF. CDR3 DNA sequence: TGTGCCAGCAGCGCATGGTCAGCCGCCCGCTCCGGGGAGCTGTTTTTT. The chain couples TRBV5-6 to TRBJ2-2; D ambiguous. V was shortened by 4 bases and J by 6 bases, with 19 bases between the two germline ends. There are 16 residues in the CDR3. The germline V gene encodes CDR1 SGHDT and CDR2 YYEEEE.